This T cell receptor beta chain was recovered during a study of T cells in Graves' hyperthyroidism and ophthalmopathy. Study-wide results and limits: Most thyroid-expanded clonotypes above 0.001 were also found in blood.

TCR beta CDR3 regions were amplified from RNA transcripts. The HTBI primer set was used in a first-round RT-PCR of the TCR CDR3. TCRdb re-analysed the multiplex PCR reads in MiXCR, keeping a single row per CDR3 protein. The sample yields 450,000 to 700,000 distinct CDR3 sequences, around 46% seen once. Uncontrolled infection, other autoimmune disease, pregnancy or lactation barred patients from enrollment. This clonotype was detected ten times or more. Antigen unknown. Relative to the germline gene, one junction end is altered; a read error may explain this. There are 12 residues in the CDR3. CDR1 SGHRS and CDR2 YFSETQ come from the germline V gene.

Input material: peripheral blood or thyroid tissue (not recorded which). This clonotype was obtained from an adult woman with Graves' disease, either hyperthyroidism or ophthalmopathy (not recorded which). The chain is built from TRBV5-1 and TRBJ2-5; 7 bases are shared with TRBD1. The CDR3 nucleotides are TGTGCCAGCTCCAGGGGGCAAGAGACCCAGTACTTC. Amino acid sequence: CASSRGQETQYF.